This T cell receptor beta chain stems from a study of beta chain features in type 1 diabetes. Points from the study as a whole: All four CD4+ subsets from Type 1 diabetes patients carried moderately but significantly shorter TCRB CDR3s. Fewer junction insertions and more nucleotide deletions appeared in type 1 diabetes patients. In patients and controls equally, PCR might favor templates that are shorter. Sequencing the cDNA could make cells with high TCR expression show up more than they should.

V was pared by 3 bases and J by 2 bases, with 8 bases between. There are 13 residues in the CDR3. The germline V gene encodes CDR1 SGHTA and CDR2 FQGNSA. Expressed TCRB transcripts got sequenced, as all isolated RNA was reverse transcribed. Only in-frame clones appear in the TCRdb table, and some are missing; sequencing was by immunoSEQ multiplex PCR. The sample has 85,000 to 110,000 clones; 25% to 35% are singletons. Turning to this clone: Its specificity is unknown.

This sequence was found in a woman younger than 30 with type 1 diabetes. The chain combines TRBV7-2 with TRBJ2-7, with D unresolved. Sequencing was done on a sample of central memory CD4+ T cells from blood. This chain's CDR3 is CASSLSVPYEQYF. The CDR3 DNA is TGTGCCAGCAGCTTGTCAGTGCCCTACGAGCAGTACTTC.